This TCR beta chain was sequenced in a study of T cell responses to AZD1222 COVID-19 vaccine. On this clone: The antigen is unknown.

The CDR3 runs 17 residues. Trimming removed 6 bases from V and 5 bases from J; junction bases left unmatched: 18. Germline values: CDR1 SGHDN, CDR2 FVKESK. Only in-frame clones appear in the TCRdb table, and some are missing; sequencing was by immunoSEQ multiplex PCR. This sample carries roughly 120,000 clones, 85% to 90% of them seen once, and the ten largest clones take around 2.9%. Study results and caveats: Compared with day 0, the breadth and depth of the Spike-specific TCR repertoire rose significantly after two doses of AZD1222. Only 5 or 6 AZD1222 recipients were seropositive at baseline. The donor cohort was predominantly white British with a female majority, and clonal diversity may have been underestimated.

This specimen consisted of peripheral blood, obtained 28 days after the second AZD1222 dose. This receptor was taken from an adult who received the AZD1222 COVID-19 vaccine. The V gene is TRBV14, the J gene TRBJ1-1; 7 positions match TRBD1. The CDR3 region has the DNA TGTGCCAGCAGTCGATCAACGACAGGGACGGGGGAAACTGAAGCTTTCTTT. Translated, it gives CASSRSTTGTGETEAFF. The variable domain in full, with the rest retrieved from reference TRBV14 and TRBJ1-1, is EAGVTQFPSHSVIEKGQTVTLRCDPISGHDNLYWYRRVMGKEIKFLLHFVKESKQDESGMPNNRFLAERTGGTYSTLKVQPAELEDSGVYFCASSRSTTGTGETEAFFGQGTRLTVV.